Sequencing of this T cell receptor beta chain was carried out in a study of T cell responses to AZD1222 COVID-19 vaccine. Produced via immunoSEQ multiplex PCR; TCRdb's table is partial and in-frame only. The sample shows 70,000 to 95,000 clones, approximately 90% of them seen only once. Study outcomes and limitations: Repertoire sampling occurred only after the peak T cell response. Of spike-specific TCRs, nearly half reportedly target regions left unmutated in variants. Regions 160-218 and 743-854 dominated among vaccine-associated CD4 TCRs spanning spike.

CDR1 MDHEN and CDR2 SYDVKM come from the germline V gene. The CDR3 totals 14 residues. Between the trimmed V and J ends, which lost 5 bases and 5 bases, there was a span of 12 bases. With respect to this clone: No antigen is known for it.

The specimen was peripheral blood, collected 28 days after the second AZD1222 dose. This receptor was identified in an adult who received the AZD1222 COVID-19 vaccine. The chain is built from TRBV28 and TRBJ2-2; D ambiguous. The DNA of the CDR3 is TGTGCCAGCAGTAAAAGACGGATAACCGGGGAGCTGTTTTTT. Translated: CASSKRRITGELFF.